This entry concerns a single TCR beta chain. Antigen unknown. This sample stems from a study of lymphopenia after photon versus proton radiotherapy. Assay used: immunoSEQ multiplex PCR; TCRdb lists only in-frame clones, some missing. The sample consists of about 68,000 clones, roughly 93% of them appearing once. The CDR3 contains 13 residues. CDR1 is SGHTA, CDR2 FQGTGA, per germline. Germline trimming cut 5 bases from V and 5 bases from J; bases unmatched to any gene: 4. Study-level findings and limits: Only patients who died were analyzed for survival; proton advantage is unproven. A bigger post-nadir fall in TCR diversity correlated inversely with survival time in deceased patients.

The sequencing here drew on peripheral blood, taken from a patient treated with photon-based radiotherapy. The TCR was taken from a woman between 65 and 79 years old with pancreatic cancer. The V call is TRBV7-3, the J call TRBJ2-5, with TRBD1 matching over 8 bases. The CDR3 spells CASSADRVETQYF. For the CDR3, the DNA is TGTGCCAGCAGCGCGGACAGGGTTGAGACCCAGTACTTC.